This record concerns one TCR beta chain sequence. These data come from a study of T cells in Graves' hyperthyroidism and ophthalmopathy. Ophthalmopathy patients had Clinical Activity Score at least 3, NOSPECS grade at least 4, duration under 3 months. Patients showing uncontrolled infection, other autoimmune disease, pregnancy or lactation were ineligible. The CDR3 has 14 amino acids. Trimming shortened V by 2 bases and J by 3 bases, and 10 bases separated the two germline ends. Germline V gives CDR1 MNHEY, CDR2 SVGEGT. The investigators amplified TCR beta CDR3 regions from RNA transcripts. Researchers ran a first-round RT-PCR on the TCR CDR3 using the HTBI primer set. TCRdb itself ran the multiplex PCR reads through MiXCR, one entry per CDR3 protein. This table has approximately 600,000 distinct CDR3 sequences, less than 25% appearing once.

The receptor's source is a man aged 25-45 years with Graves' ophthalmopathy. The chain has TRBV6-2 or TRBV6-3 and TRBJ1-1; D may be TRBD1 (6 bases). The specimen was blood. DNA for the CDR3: TGTGCCAGCAGTTACGCGGGGGCTCACACTGAAGCTTTCTTT. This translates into CASSYAGAHTEAFF.